These T cell receptor beta chains were read from a single sample in a study of blood T cell repertoires in COVID-19. TCRdb's table, derived via immunoSEQ multiplex PCR, lists solely in-frame clones and lacks some. The table has some 96,000 clones, around four fifths seen once. The sample taken for sequencing was peripheral blood. These receptors came from a man between 65 and 79 years old with active or convalescent COVID-19. The CDR3 runs from the conserved cysteine through the conserved F or W. A D gene is named only where the DNA matches it firmly. Clone size is stated in some rows and not others, as once, few, many or a class when expanded.

J,size,D,V,CDR3,DNA
TRBJ2-5,few,TRBD2,TRBV7-9,CASSLASGVGTQYF,TGTGCCAGCAGCTTAGCCAGCGGGGTAGGGACCCAGTACTTC
TRBJ1-1,NA,NA,TRBV5-8,CASSLRGGTEAFF,TGTGCCAGCAGCTTGAGGGGGGGAACTGAAGCTTTCTTT
TRBJ1-2,NA,NA,TRBV4-2,CASSQDARSDGYTF,TGTGCCAGCAGCCAAGATGCGAGGTCGGATGGCTACACCTTC
TRBJ1-2,few,NA,TRBV6-5,CASSYSKQGDGYTF,TGTGCCAGCAGTTACTCGAAGCAGGGCGACGGCTACACCTTC
TRBJ2-1,NA,TRBD1,TRBV30,CAWSVLGQGIVNEQFF,TGTGCCTGGAGTGTATTGGGACAGGGTATCGTCAATGAGCAGTTCTTC
TRBJ2-2,NA,NA,TRBV5-1,CASSLVGANTGELFF,TGCGCCAGCAGCTTGGTAGGGGCCAACACCGGGGAGCTGTTTTTT
TRBJ2-3,few,NA,TRBV4-1,CASSQEGPAADTQYF,TGCGCCAGCAGCCAAGAGGGGCCGGCGGCAGATACGCAGTATTTT
TRBJ2-2,NA,NA,TRBV4-1,CASSQVVGTSNTGELFF,TGCGCCAGCAGCCAAGTTGTTGGGACATCGAACACCGGGGAGCTGTTTTTT
TRBJ1-2,many,NA,TRBV21-1,CASSKTGGYTF,TGTGCCAGCAGCAAAACAGGGGGCTACACCTTC
TRBJ1-4,NA,TRBD1,TRBV5-4,CASSLRDSGEKLFF,TGTGCCAGCAGCTTGAGGGACAGCGGAGAAAAACTGTTTTTT
TRBJ2-7,NA,NA,TRBV15,CATSRDLARAYEQYF,TGTGCCACCAGCAGAGATTTGGCCAGGGCCTACGAGCAGTACTTC
TRBJ2-7,NA,TRBD1,TRBV30,CAWKRQGGYEQYF,TGTGCCTGGAAAAGACAGGGGGGCTACGAGCAGTACTTC
TRBJ2-7,NA,TRBD1,TRBV24-1,CATSDRPPGTGHLEQYF,TGTGCCACCAGTGACCGCCCCCCCGGGACAGGGCATCTCGAGCAGTACTTC
TRBJ2-1,NA,NA,TRBV28,CASRSIRDKKLEQFF,TGTGCCAGCAGGTCCATCCGGGACAAGAAATTGGAGCAGTTCTTC
TRBJ1-2,NA,NA,TRBV10-3,CAISESGPVFTF,TGTGCCATCAGTGAGTCGGGCCCAGTCTTCACCTTC
TRBJ1-5,NA,NA,TRBV10-3,CAISENNSNQPQHF,TGTGCCATCAGTGAGAACAATAGCAATCAGCCCCAGCATTTT
TRBJ1-5,NA,NA,TRBV12-3/TRBV12-4,CASSLQGNQPQHF,TGTGCCAGCAGTTTACAGGGGAATCAGCCCCAGCATTTT
TRBJ2-3,NA,NA,TRBV20-1,CSASLRVKSTDTQYF,TGCAGTGCTAGTTTGAGGGTCAAAAGCACAGATACGCAGTATTTT
TRBJ1-1,many,NA,TRBV12-3/TRBV12-4,CASKLQVWAEAFF,TGTGCCAGCAAATTACAGGTCTGGGCTGAAGCTTTCTTT
TRBJ2-5,few,NA,TRBV4-1,CASSPYGGPGETQYF,TGCGCCAGCAGCCCATACGGGGGGCCGGGGGAGACCCAGTACTTC
TRBJ1-3,NA,NA,TRBV4-1,CASSQFGGSGNTIYF,TGCGCCAGCAGCCAATTCGGGGGCTCTGGAAACACCATATATTTT
TRBJ2-1,NA,NA,TRBV3-1/TRBV3-2,CASSPLAGRGSRFF,TGTGCCAGCAGCCCTCTCGCGGGGAGGGGGTCGCGGTTCTTC
TRBJ1-2,NA,NA,TRBV6-1,CASSDFQGPDGYTF,TGTGCCAGCAGTGATTTTCAGGGCCCTGATGGCTACACCTTC
TRBJ2-5,NA,TRBD2,TRBV11-2,CASSLVAGGRETQYF,TGTGCCAGCAGCTTAGTAGCGGGGGGCCGGGAGACCCAGTACTTC
TRBJ1-2,NA,NA,TRBV7-2,CASSPDRRNYGYTF,TGTGCCAGCAGCCCAGACAGAAGGAACTATGGCTACACCTTC
TRBJ1-4,NA,NA,TRBV3-1/TRBV3-2,CASSQVRRVRF,TGTGCCAGCAGCCAAGTACGCCGGGTACGTTTT
TRBJ2-1,NA,TRBD1,TRBV19,CASSSRTGLDEQFF,TGTGCCAGTAGTTCGCGGACAGGGCTTGATGAGCAGTTCTTC
TRBJ1-4,NA,TRBD1,TRBV5-5,CASSDTGTGGLREKLFF,TGTGCCAGCAGCGATACCGGGACAGGGGGCCTGAGAGAAAAACTGTTTTTT
TRBJ2-3,NA,NA,TRBV6-5,CASSYGQDSTDTQYF,TGTGCCAGCAGTTACGGGCAGGATAGCACAGATACGCAGTATTTT
TRBJ1-1,NA,NA,TRBV15,CATSLRGQNTEAFF,TGTGCCACCAGCCTAAGGGGCCAGAACACTGAAGCTTTCTTT
TRBJ1-2,NA,TRBD1,TRBV6-1,CASSVSGTGGANYGYTF,TGTGCCAGCAGTGTTTCCGGGACAGGGGGCGCCAACTATGGCTACACCTTC
TRBJ2-5,NA,NA,TRBV7-2,CASSLARAGRETQYF,TGTGCCAGCAGCTTAGCGCGGGCAGGGAGGGAGACCCAGTACTTC
TRBJ2-7,NA,NA,TRBV28,CASSVTGRTRASEQYF,TGTGCCAGCAGTGTGACCGGGAGAACTAGAGCGTCCGAGCAGTACTTC
TRBJ1-1,once,NA,TRBV23-1,CATRESTEAFF,TGCGCCACCAGGGAGAGCACTGAAGCTTTCTTT
TRBJ1-5,NA,NA,TRBV5-6,CASSLGTPNQPQHF,TGTGCCAGCAGCCTCGGGACACCCAATCAGCCCCAGCATTTT
TRBJ1-2,NA,TRBD1,TRBV18,CASSPAGTGGRGYTF,TGTGCCAGCTCACCGGCCGGGACAGGGGGTCGGGGCTACACCTTC
TRBJ2-7,NA,TRBD1,TRBV24-1,CAPDPPWETGAFYEQYF,TGTGCCCCGGACCCGCCTTGGGAGACAGGGGCGTTTTACGAGCAGTACTTC
TRBJ2-5,once,TRBD1,TRBV6-5,CASSPLGQVETQYF,TGTGCCAGCAGTCCGTTGGGACAGGTCGAGACCCAGTACTTC
TRBJ1-5,NA,NA,TRBV2,CASSEMSGRNQPQHF,TGTGCCAGCAGTGAGATGTCAGGGCGCAATCAGCCCCAGCATTTT
TRBJ2-7,few,NA,TRBV2,CASSEALYEQYF,TGTGCCAGCAGTGAAGCATTATACGAGCAGTACTTC
TRBJ1-1,NA,TRBD1,TRBV7-9,CASTPQGLRVGTEAFF,TGTGCCAGCACCCCACAGGGGCTCCGCGTGGGCACTGAAGCTTTCTTT
TRBJ1-3,NA,NA,TRBV4-1,CASSPRVQGNTIYF,TGCGCCAGCAGCCCCCGGGTGCAGGGAAACACCATATATTTT
TRBJ2-5,NA,TRBD1,TRBV7-7,CASSGVHRGLGETQYF,TGTGCTAGCAGTGGGGTACACAGGGGGCTCGGGGAGACCCAGTACTTC
TRBJ1-4,NA,NA,TRBV4-3,CASSPGTHATNEKLFF,TGCGCCAGCAGCCCCGGGACACACGCAACTAATGAAAAACTGTTTTTT
TRBJ2-7,NA,TRBD1,TRBV6-5,CACKQGQVSYEQYF,TGTGCCTGTAAGCAGGGACAGGTCTCCTACGAGCAGTACTTC
TRBJ1-1,NA,NA,TRBV6-5,CASSTGGPAAFF,TGTGCCAGCAGTACGGGAGGTCCCGCAGCTTTCTTT
TRBJ2-4,NA,TRBD2,TRBV7-2,CASSSSSLAALGADIQYF,TGTGCCAGCAGCTCATCTTCCCTAGCGGCTCTAGGGGCGGACATTCAGTACTTC
TRBJ1-2,NA,NA,TRBV27,CASSYRATAPNGYTF,TGTGCCAGCAGCTACAGGGCGACAGCCCCTAACGGCTACACCTTC
TRBJ1-2,NA,NA,TRBV3-1/TRBV3-2,CASSQEWQGRSYGYTF,TGTGCCAGCAGCCAAGAATGGCAGGGGAGAAGCTATGGCTACACCTTC
TRBJ1-5,NA,TRBD1,TRBV19,CASSPPGTGAHQPQHF,TGTGCCAGTAGTCCTCCGGGAACAGGGGCCCATCAGCCCCAGCATTTT
TRBJ1-6,NA,NA,TRBV2,CASSVDQAIHNSPLHF,TGTGCCAGCAGTGTAGATCAGGCTATACATAATTCACCCCTCCACTTT
TRBJ2-2,NA,NA,TRBV2,CASKGRVATGELFF,TGTGCCAGCAAGGGCAGGGTGGCCACCGGGGAGCTGTTTTTT